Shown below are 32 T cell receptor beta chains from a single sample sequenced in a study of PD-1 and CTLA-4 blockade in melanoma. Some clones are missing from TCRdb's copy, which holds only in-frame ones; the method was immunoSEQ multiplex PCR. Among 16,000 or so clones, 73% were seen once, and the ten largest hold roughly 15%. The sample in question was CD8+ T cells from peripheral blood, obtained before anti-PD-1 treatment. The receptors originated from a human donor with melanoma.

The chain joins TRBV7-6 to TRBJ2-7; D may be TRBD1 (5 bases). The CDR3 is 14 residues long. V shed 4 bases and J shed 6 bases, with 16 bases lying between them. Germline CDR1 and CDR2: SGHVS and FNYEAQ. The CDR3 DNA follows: TGTGCCAGCAGCTCTTCCACAGGATCCGGCGAGCAGTACTTC. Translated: CASSSSTGSGEQYF.

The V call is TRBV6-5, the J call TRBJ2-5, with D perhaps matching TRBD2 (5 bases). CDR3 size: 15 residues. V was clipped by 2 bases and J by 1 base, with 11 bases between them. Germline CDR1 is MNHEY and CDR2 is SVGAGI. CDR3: CASSYGEGRQETQYF. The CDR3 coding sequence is TGTGCCAGCAGTTACGGAGAGGGTCGCCAAGAGACCCAGTACTTC.

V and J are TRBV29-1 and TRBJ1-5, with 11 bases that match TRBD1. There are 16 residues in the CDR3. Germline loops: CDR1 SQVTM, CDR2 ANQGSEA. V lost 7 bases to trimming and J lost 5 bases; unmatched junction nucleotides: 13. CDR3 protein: CSALGTGGARDQPQHF. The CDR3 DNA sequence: TGCAGCGCCCTTGGGACAGGGGGGGCGAGAGATCAGCCCCAGCATTTT.

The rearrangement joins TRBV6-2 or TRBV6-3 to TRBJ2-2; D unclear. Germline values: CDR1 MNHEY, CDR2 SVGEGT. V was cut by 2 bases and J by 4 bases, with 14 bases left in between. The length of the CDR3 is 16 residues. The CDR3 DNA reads TGTGCCAGCAGTTACGCCTACGGGCCGAGCACCGGGGAGCTGTTTTTT. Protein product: CASSYAYGPSTGELFF.

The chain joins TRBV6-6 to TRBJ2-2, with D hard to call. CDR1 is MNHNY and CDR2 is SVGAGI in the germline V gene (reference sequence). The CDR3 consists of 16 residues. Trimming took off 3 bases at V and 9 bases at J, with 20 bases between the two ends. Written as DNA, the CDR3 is TGTGCCAGCAGTTATTCTGGGCCTAGTGGCCCCCGGGAGCTGTTTTTT. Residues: CASSYSGPSGPRELFF.

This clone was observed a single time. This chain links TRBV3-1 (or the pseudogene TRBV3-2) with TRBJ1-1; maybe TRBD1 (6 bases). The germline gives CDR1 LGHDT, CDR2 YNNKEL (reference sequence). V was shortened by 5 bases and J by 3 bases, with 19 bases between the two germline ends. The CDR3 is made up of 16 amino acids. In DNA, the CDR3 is TGTGCCAGCAGCTGGGGGGCAGGACCTGTAGACACTGAAGCTTTCTTT. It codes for CASSWGAGPVDTEAFF.

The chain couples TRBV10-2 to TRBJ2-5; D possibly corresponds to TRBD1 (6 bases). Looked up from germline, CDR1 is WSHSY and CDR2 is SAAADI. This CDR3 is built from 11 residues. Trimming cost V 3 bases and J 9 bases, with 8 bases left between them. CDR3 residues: CASSDGTPQYF. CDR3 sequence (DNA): TGCGCCAGCAGTGACGGGACACCCCAGTACTTC.

The CDR3 loop is CASSYSYNSPLHF. CDR3 nucleotide sequence: TGTGCCAGCAGCTACTCCTATAATTCACCCCTCCACTTT. The J gene is TRBJ1-6, the V gene TRBV11-3, with D hard to call. The V end was cut by 4 bases, the J end by 0 bases, with 1 base between. CDR1 SGHNT and CDR2 YENEEA come from the germline V gene. This CDR3 spans 13 amino acids.

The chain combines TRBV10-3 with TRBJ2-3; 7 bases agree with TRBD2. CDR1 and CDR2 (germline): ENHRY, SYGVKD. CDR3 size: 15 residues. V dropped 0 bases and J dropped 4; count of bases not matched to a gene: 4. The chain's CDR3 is CAISESGEGPDTQYF. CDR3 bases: TGTGCCATCAGTGAGTCGGGGGAGGGCCCAGATACGCAGTATTTT.

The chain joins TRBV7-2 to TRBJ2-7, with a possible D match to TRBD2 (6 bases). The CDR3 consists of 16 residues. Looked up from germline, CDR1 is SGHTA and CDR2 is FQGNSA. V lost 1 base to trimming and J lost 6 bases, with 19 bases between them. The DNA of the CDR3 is TGTGCCAGCAGCTTAGATAGTTGGGGGGAGGTTCGCGAGCAGTACTTC. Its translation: CASSLDSWGEVREQYF.

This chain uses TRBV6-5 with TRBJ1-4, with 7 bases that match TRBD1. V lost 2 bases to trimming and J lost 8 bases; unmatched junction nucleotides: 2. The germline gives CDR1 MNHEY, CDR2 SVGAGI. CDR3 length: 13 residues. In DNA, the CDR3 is TGTGCCAGCAGTTACCAGGGGGGAGAAAAACTGTTTTTT. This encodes CASSYQGGEKLFF.

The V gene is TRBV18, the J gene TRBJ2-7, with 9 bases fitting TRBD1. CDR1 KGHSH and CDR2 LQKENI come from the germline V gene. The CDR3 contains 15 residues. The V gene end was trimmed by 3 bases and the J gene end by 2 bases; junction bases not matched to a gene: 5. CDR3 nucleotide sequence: TGTGCCAGCTCACCTTCGGACAGGGGACCCTACGAGCAGTACTTC. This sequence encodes CASSPSDRGPYEQYF.

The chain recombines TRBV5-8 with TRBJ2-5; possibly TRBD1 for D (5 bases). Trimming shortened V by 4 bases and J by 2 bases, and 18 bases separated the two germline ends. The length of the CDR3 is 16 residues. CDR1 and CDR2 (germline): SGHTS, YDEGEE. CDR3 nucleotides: TGTGCCAGCAGCCCCCATGGCAGGGCCTCTCAAGAGACCCAGTACTTC. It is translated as CASSPHGRASQETQYF.

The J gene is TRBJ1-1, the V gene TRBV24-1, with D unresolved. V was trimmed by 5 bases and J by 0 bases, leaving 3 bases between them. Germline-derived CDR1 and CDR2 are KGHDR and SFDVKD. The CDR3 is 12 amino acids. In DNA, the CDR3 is TGTGCCACCAGTGCAGTGAACACTGAAGCTTTCTTT. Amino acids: CATSAVNTEAFF.

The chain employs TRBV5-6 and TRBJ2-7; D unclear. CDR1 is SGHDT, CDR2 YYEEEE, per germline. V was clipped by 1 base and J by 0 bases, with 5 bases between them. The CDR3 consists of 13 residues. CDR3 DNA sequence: TGTGCCAGCAGCTTGATACCCTCCTACGAGCAGTACTTC. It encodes CASSLIPSYEQYF.

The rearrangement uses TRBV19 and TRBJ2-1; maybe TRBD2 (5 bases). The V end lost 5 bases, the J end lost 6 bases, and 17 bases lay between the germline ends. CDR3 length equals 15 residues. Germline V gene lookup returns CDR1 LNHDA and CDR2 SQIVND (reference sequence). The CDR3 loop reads CASSPKADRGNEQFF. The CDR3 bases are TGTGCCAGTAGTCCGAAGGCAGATCGGGGCAATGAGCAGTTCTTC.

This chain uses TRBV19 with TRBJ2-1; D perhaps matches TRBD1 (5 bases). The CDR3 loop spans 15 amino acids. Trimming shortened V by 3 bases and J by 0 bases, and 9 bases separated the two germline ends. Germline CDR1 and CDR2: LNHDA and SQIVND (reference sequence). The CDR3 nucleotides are TGTGCCAGTAGTATGACAGACGGCTCCTACAATGAGCAGTTCTTC. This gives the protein CASSMTDGSYNEQFF.

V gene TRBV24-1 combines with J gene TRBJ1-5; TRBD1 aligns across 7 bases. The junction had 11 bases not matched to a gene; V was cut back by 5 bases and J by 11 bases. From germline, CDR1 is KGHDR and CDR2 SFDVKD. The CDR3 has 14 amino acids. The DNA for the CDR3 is TGTGCCACCAGTGCTACAGGGGAGGCGGTGGCCCAGCATTTT. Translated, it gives CATSATGEAVAQHF.

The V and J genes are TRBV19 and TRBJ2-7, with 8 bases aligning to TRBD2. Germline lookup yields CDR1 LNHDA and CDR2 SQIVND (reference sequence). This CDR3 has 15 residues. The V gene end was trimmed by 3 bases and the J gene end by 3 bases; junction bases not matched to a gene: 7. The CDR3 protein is CASSIGAAGGYEQYF. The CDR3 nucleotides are TGTGCCAGTAGTATTGGGGCGGCGGGGGGCTACGAGCAGTACTTC.

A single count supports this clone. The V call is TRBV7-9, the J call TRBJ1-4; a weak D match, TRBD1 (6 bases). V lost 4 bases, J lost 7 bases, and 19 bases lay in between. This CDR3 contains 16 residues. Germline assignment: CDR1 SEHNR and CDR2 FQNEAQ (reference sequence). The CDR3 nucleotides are TGTGCCAGCAGCTCAAGCTCGACAGGAGTTCGTGAAAAACTGTTTTTT. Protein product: CASSSSSTGVREKLFF.

CDR3 residues: CASSLGRETTNEKLFF. CDR3 coding DNA: TGTGCCAGCAGCTTAGGCAGGGAGACAACTAATGAAAAACTGTTTTTT. The V and J genes are TRBV7-6 and TRBJ1-4; D may be TRBD1 (5 bases). The germline CDR1 and CDR2 sequences are SGHVS and FNYEAQ. This CDR3 is 16 amino acids long. With 1 base removed from V and 0 bases from J, the gap between germline ends came to 9 bases.

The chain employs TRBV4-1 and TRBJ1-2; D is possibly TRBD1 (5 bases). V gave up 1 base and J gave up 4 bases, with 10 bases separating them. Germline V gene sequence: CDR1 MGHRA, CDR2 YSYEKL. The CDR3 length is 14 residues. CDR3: CASSQGGAPYGYTF. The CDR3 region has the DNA TGCGCCAGCAGCCAAGGAGGGGCCCCCTATGGCTACACCTTC.

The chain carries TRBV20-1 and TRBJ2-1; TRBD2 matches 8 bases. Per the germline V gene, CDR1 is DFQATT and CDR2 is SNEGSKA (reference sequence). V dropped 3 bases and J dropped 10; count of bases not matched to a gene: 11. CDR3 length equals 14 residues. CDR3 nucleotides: TGCAGTGCTAGTAGTAGCGGGGAGCGTGGAGAGCAGTTCTTC. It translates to CSASSSGERGEQFF.

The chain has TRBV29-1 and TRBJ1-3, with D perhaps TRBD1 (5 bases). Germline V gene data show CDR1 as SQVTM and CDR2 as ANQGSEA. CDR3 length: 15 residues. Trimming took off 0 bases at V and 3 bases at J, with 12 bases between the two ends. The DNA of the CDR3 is TGCAGCGTTGAAGAGGGGGTCTGGGGTGGAAACACCATATATTTT. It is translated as CSVEEGVWGGNTIYF.

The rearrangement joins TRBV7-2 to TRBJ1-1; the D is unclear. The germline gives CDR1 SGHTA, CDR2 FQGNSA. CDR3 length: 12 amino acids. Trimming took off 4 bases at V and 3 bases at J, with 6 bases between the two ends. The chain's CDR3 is CASSSRHTEAFF. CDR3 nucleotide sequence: TGTGCCAGCAGCTCTAGACACACTGAAGCTTTCTTT.

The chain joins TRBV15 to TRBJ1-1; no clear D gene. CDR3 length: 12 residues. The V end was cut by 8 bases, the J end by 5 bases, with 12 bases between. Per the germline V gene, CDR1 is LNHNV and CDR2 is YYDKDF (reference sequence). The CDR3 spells CATLSTGTEAFF. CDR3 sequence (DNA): TGTGCCACCCTATCGACTGGGACTGAAGCTTTCTTT.

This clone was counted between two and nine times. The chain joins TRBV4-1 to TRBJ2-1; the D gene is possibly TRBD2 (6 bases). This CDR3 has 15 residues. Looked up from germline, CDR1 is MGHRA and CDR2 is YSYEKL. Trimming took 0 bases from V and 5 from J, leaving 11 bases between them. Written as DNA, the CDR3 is TGCGCCAGCAGCCAAGAGGTACTAGCAGACAATGAGCAGTTCTTC. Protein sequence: CASSQEVLADNEQFF.

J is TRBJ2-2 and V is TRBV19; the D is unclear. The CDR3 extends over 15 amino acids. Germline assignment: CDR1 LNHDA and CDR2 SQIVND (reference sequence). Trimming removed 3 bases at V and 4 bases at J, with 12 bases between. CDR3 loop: CASSMTAGSTGELFF. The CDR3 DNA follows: TGTGCCAGTAGTATGACGGCTGGCTCCACCGGGGAGCTGTTTTTT. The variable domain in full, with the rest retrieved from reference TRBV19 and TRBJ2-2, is DGGITQSPKYLFRKEGQNVTLSCEQNLNHDAMYWYRQDPGQGLRLIYYSQIVNDFQKGDIAEGYSVSREKKESFPLTVTSAQKNPTAFYLCASSMTAGSTGELFFGEGSRLTVL.

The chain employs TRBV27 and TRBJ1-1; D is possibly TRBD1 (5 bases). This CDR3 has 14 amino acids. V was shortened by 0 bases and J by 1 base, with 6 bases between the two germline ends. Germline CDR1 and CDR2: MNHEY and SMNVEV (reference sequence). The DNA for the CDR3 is TGTGCCAGCAGTTTATCCACAGGGAACACTGAAGCTTTCTTT. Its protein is CASSLSTGNTEAFF.

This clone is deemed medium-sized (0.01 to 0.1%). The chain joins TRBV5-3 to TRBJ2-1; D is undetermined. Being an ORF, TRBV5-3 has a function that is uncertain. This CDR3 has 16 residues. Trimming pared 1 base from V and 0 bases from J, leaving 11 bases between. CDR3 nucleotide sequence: TGTGCCAGAAGCTTGAGTCATTTTAGCTCCTACAATGAGCAGTTCTTC. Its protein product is CARSLSHFSSYNEQFF.

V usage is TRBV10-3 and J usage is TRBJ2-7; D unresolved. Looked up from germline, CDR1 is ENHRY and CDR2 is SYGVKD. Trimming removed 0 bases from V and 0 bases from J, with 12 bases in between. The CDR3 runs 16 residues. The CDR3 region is CAISESTLGSSYEQYF. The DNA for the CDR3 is TGTGCCATCAGTGAGTCGACTCTTGGCAGCTCCTACGAGCAGTACTTC.

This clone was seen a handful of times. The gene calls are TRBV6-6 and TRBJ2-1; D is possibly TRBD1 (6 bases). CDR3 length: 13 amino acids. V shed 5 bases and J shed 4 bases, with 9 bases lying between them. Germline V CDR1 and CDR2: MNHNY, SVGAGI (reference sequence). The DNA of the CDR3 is TGTGCCAGCAGTCGACAGGAGTACAATGAGCAGTTCTTC. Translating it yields CASSRQEYNEQFF.